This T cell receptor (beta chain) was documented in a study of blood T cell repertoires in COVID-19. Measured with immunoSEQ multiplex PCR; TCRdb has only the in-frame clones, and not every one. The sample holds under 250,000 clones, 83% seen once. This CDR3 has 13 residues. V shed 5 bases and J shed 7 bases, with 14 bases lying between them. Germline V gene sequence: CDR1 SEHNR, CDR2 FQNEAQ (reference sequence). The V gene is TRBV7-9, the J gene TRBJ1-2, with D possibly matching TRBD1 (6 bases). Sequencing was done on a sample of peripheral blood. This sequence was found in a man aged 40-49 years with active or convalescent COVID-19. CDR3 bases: TGTGCCAGCAGCGGACCAGGGGTACCTGGCTACACCTTC. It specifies CASSGPGVPGYTF.